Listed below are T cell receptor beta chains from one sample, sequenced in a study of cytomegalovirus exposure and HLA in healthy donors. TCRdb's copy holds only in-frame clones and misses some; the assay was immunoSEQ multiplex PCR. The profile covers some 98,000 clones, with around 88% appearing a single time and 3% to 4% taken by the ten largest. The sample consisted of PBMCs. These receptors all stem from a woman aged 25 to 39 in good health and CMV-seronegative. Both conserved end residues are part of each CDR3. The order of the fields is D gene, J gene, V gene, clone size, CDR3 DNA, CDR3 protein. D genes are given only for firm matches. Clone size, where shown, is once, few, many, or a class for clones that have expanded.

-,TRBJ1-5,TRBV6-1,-,TGTGCCAGCAGTGACCTGCTGGGGGGGGGCAGCCAGCCCCAGCATTTT,CASSDLLGGGSQPQHF
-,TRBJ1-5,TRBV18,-,TGTGCCAGCTCACCAGGGGCAGGGTACAACCCCCAGCATTTT,CASSPGAGYNPQHF
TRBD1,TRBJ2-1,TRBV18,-,TGTGCCAGCTCACCCGTACAGGGGAACGGCAATGAGCAGTTCTTC,CASSPVQGNGNEQFF
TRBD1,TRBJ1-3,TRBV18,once,TGTGCCAGCTCACTCTACCCCCCGGGACAGGTAGCCCTGAAATACTCTGGAAACACCATATATTTT,CASSLYPPGQVALKYSGNTIYF
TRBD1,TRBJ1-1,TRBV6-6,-,TGTGCCAGCAGTTACTACACAGGGGTCACTGAAGCTTTCTTT,CASSYYTGVTEAFF
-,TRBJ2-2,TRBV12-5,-,TGTGCTAGTGGTCTCCGGACCGGGGAGCTGTTTTTT,CASGLRTGELFF
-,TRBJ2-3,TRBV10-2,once,TGCGCCAGCAGTCGAGGCACAGATACGCAGTATTTT,CASSRGTDTQYF
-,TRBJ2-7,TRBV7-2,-,TGTGCCAGCAGTCGGGGGTCAGTCTACGAGCAGTACTTC,CASSRGSVYEQYF
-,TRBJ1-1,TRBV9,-,TGTGCCAGCAGCGTAGGCTTGGGGAGTACTGAAGCTTTCTTT,CASSVGLGSTEAFF
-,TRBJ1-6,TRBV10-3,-,TGTGCCATCCGGGTTGGGACTGGAAATTCACCCCTCCACTTT,CAIRVGTGNSPLHF
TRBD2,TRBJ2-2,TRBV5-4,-,TGTGCCAGCAGCCTAAGGCCACTGGGACTAGCAGACACCGGGGAGCTGTTTTTT,CASSLRPLGLADTGELFF
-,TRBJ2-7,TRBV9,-,TGTGCCAGCAGCGTAAGCCCAGGTGGCTACGAGCAGTACTTC,CASSVSPGGYEQYF
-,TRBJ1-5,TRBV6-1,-,TGTGCCAGCAGGAACCAGGATAATCAGCCCCAGCATTTT,CASRNQDNQPQHF
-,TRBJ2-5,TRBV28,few,TGTGCCAGCAGACAGGCCGAACGGACCCAGTACTTC,CASRQAERTQYF
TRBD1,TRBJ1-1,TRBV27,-,TGTGCCAGCAGTTTCGACAGGGTCACTGAAGCTTTCTTT,CASSFDRVTEAFF
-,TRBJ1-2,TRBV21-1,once,TGTGCCAGCAGCTTCCCGAGACAGGGAAGCTATGGCTACACCTTC,CASSFPRQGSYGYTF
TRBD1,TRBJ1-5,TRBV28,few,TGTGCCAGCAGTCCACTCGGACAGGGGTTCAATCAGCCCCAGCATTTT,CASSPLGQGFNQPQHF
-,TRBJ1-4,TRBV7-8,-,TGTGCCAGCAGCTCCCCGACATCGGCGGAAAAACTGTTTTTT,CASSSPTSAEKLFF
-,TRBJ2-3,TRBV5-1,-,TGCGCCAGCAGCTTGGACGCCCCTTCAGGCGGCACAGATACGCAGTATTTT,CASSLDAPSGGTDTQYF
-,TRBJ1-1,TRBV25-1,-,TGTGCCAGCAGTGACGGTTATCTGAAGAACACTGAAGCTTTCTTT,CASSDGYLKNTEAFF
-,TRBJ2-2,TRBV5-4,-,TGTGCCAGCAGCTTGTATTATAATGAGGGCACCGGGGAGCTGTTTTTT,CASSLYYNEGTGELFF
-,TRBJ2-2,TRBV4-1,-,TGCGCCAGCAGCTCAACCGTGGGCAGGGGGAACACCGGGGAGCTGTTTTTT,CASSSTVGRGNTGELFF
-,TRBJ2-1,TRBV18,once,TGTGCCAGCTCACCAACCCACAGAACCACGAATGAGCAGTTCTTC,CASSPTHRTTNEQFF
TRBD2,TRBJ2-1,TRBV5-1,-,TGCGCCAGCAGGCGGGGGACCGACAATGAGCAGTTCTTC,CASRRGTDNEQFF
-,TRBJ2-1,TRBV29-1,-,TGCAGCGTTGTAATGGGGGGGCAGTTCTTC,CSVVMGGQFF
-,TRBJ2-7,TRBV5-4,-,TGTGCCAGCAGCTTGATGGGCAGCTACGAGCAGTACTTC,CASSLMGSYEQYF
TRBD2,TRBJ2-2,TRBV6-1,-,TGTGCCAGCAGTTTGGCTAGCGGGGCCACCGGGGAGCTGTTTTTT,CASSLASGATGELFF
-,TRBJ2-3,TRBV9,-,TGTGCCAGCAGCGTAAATGTGGGGGCGGCGGATACGCAGTATTTT,CASSVNVGAADTQYF
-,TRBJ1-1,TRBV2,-,TGTGCCAGCAGGGAAGACATGTACACTGAAGCTTTCTTT,CASREDMYTEAFF
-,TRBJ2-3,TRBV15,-,TGTGCCACCAGCAGAGATCCGGTAGATACGCAGTATTTT,CATSRDPVDTQYF
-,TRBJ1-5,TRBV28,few,TGTGCCAGCAGGGGGGCCCCAAATCAGCCCCAGCATTTT,CASRGAPNQPQHF
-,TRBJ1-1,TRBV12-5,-,TGTGCTAGTGGTCTCAGGCAGAACACTGAAGCTTTCTTT,CASGLRQNTEAFF
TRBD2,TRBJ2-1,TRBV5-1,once,TGCGCCAGCAGCTTGGGTGGGGTACTAGCGGGAAACAATGAGCAGTTCTTC,CASSLGGVLAGNNEQFF
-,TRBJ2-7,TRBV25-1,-,TGTGCCAGCAGTGACAGCTCCTACGAGCAGTACTTC,CASSDSSYEQYF
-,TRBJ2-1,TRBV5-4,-,TGTGCCAGCAGCTTGGATAGGGGAAATGAGCAGTTCTTC,CASSLDRGNEQFF
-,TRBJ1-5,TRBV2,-,TGTGCCAGCATGGGGAGAGGGCAGCCCCAGCATTTT,CASMGRGQPQHF
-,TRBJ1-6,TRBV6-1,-,TGTGCCAGCAGTGAAATTTTGGCTAGTTGGTCCCCCCTCCACTTT,CASSEILASWSPLHF
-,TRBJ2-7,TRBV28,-,TGTGCCAGCAGTCCACCCATAGTCCCCGAGCAGTACTTC,CASSPPIVPEQYF
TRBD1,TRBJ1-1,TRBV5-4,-,TGTGCCAGCAGCCCCACAGGGGATCCGAACACTGAAGCTTTCTTT,CASSPTGDPNTEAFF
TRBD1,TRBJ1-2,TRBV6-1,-,TGTGCCAGCAGTGAACCGGGACAGGAACACCGACCTAACTATGGCTACACCTTC,CASSEPGQEHRPNYGYTF
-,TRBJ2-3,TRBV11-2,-,TGTGCCAGCAGCTCCGGTAGGAGGGCAGATACGCAGTATTTT,CASSSGRRADTQYF
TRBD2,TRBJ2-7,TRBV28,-,TGTGCCAGCAGTTTATGGTCCGGGGAGGGCTACGAGCAGTACTTC,CASSLWSGEGYEQYF